The 13 T cell receptor beta chains listed next were all sequenced from one sample in a study of CD4 T cells in relation to SARS-CoV-2 and coronaviruses. The data were produced by immunoSEQ multiplex PCR, yet TCRdb's version contains in-frame clones alone and is incomplete. There are 30,000 to 45,000 clones in the sample; 88% occur only once, and roughly a tenth lies in the top ten. The specimen sequenced was memory CD4+ T cells from PBMCs. Receptor source: an adult with COVID-19.

CDR3 sequence reads: CASSPGTEKAFF. CDR3 coding DNA: TGTGCCAGCAGCCCCGGGACAGAGAAAGCTTTCTTT. V and J are TRBV7-2 and TRBJ1-1; 7 bases fit TRBD1. V lost 5 bases, J lost 9 bases, and 6 bases stayed unmatched. This CDR3 region has 12 residues. CDR1 SGHTA and CDR2 FQGNSA come from the germline V gene.

This chain uses TRBV30 with TRBJ2-1, with unresolved D. The V gene lost 0 bases and the J gene lost 7 bases, with 4 bases spanning the gap. The CDR3 runs 11 residues. Germline V gene lookup returns CDR1 GTSNPN and CDR2 SVGIG (reference sequence). This CDR3 is CAWSVGNEQFF. CDR3 bases: TGTGCCTGGAGTGTAGGTAATGAGCAGTTCTTC.

The chain combines TRBV5-1 with TRBJ2-3; 12 nucleotides line up with TRBD2. The V gene's germline CDR1 is SGHRS and CDR2 YFSETQ. After removal of 4 bases from V and 1 base from J, the junction contained 4 bases not matched to a gene. The CDR3 spans 16 residues. CDR3 sequence: CASSRRLAGGTDTQYF. CDR3 DNA: TGCGCCAGCAGCCGGAGACTAGCGGGGGGCACAGATACGCAGTATTTT.

The V gene is TRBV18, the J gene TRBJ1-2; 10 positions match TRBD1. The germline CDR1 and CDR2 sequences are KGHSH and LQKENI. Losses at the gene ends were 3 bases for V and 2 bases for J; bases not matched to a gene: 3. The CDR3 totals 15 residues. CDR3 coding DNA: TGTGCCAGCTCACCTTCGGGACAGGGGAACTATGGCTACACCTTC. This codes for CASSPSGQGNYGYTF.

V gene TRBV7-6 combines with J gene TRBJ2-1, with 7 bases lining up with TRBD1. V dropped 7 bases and J dropped 8; count of bases not matched to a gene: 14. Looked up from germline, CDR1 is SGHVS and CDR2 is FNYEAQ. This CDR3 is 15 amino acids long. CDR3 residues: CASTSGDRDMDEQFF. DNA for the CDR3: TGTGCCAGCACCTCAGGAGACAGGGATATGGATGAGCAGTTCTTC.

This clone was seen once. V gene TRBV5-1 combines with J gene TRBJ2-3; TRBD2 is a possible D gene (6 bases). The V and J ends lost 1 base and 6 bases respectively, with 18 bases between them. The CDR3 length is 16 residues. From germline, CDR1 is SGHRS and CDR2 YFSETQ. The CDR3 coding sequence is TGCGCCAGCAGCTTGCTACTGGGGACTTTTGGTGATACGCAGTATTTT. It yields the protein CASSLLLGTFGDTQYF.

This clone was recorded a few times. J is TRBJ1-2 and V is TRBV13, with 7 bases lining up with TRBD1. The CDR3 length is 15 residues. The ends lost 5 bases at V and 4 bases at J; junction bases unmatched: 10. Germline V lookup: CDR1 PRHDT, CDR2 FYEKMQ (reference sequence). The CDR3 bases are TGTGCCAGCAGCGACTCTCGACAGGGAAGCTATGGCTACACCTTC. The encoded protein is CASSDSRQGSYGYTF.

The V and J genes are TRBV2 and TRBJ1-6; D possibly corresponds to TRBD1 (5 bases). The CDR3 has 13 amino acids. The germline V gene has CDR1 SNHLY and CDR2 FYNNEI. Trimming removed 5 bases at V and 9 bases at J, with 11 bases between. The CDR3 is CASSRDGGSPLHF. The DNA for the CDR3 is TGTGCCAGCAGTCGCGATGGGGGTTCACCCCTCCACTTT.

The chain couples TRBV3-1 (or the pseudogene TRBV3-2) to TRBJ2-5, with D hard to call. Germline CDR1 LGHDT, CDR2 YNNKEL (reference sequence). The V gene lost 0 bases and the J gene lost 1 base, with 9 bases spanning the gap. This CDR3 comprises 15 residues. The CDR3 loop reads CASSQDGRLQETQYF. Here the CDR3 DNA reads TGTGCCAGCAGCCAAGACGGCCGTCTCCAAGAGACCCAGTACTTC.

This clone was detected a few times. Other DNA sequences in this sample translate to the same CDR3. This chain uses TRBV7-2 with TRBJ1-5; D is unclear. Trimming removed 4 bases at V and 4 bases at J, with 8 bases between. This CDR3 spans 13 amino acids. Germline lookup yields CDR1 SGHTA and CDR2 FQGNSA. The CDR3 region has the DNA TGTGCCAGCAGCTCGACAAGAAATCAGCCCCAGCATTTT. It codes for CASSSTRNQPQHF.

The V and J genes are TRBV30 and TRBJ2-7, with D unresolved. The CDR3 is 12 residues long. V lost 5 bases and J lost 1, with 9 bases in between. Germline CDR1 and CDR2: GTSNPN and SVGIG (reference sequence). CDR3 nucleotides: TGTGCCTGGGCAGCACGGTCCTACGAGCAGTACTTC. This sequence encodes CAWAARSYEQYF. The full variable domain, rest sourced from reference TRBV30 and TRBJ2-7, is SQTIHQWPATLVQPVGSPLSLECTVEGTSNPNLYWYRQAAGRGLQLLFYSVGIGQISSEVPQNLSASRPQDRQFILSSKKLLLSDSGFYLCAWAARSYEQYFGPGTRLTVT.

This CDR3 is CASSPKTDQNGYTF. Written as DNA, the CDR3 is TGCGCCAGCAGCCCGAAGACTGACCAGAATGGCTACACCTTC. The J gene is TRBJ1-2, the V gene TRBV5-1; no definite D call. Trimming removed 4 bases from V and 6 bases from J, with 16 bases in between. The V gene's germline CDR1 is SGHRS and CDR2 YFSETQ. The CDR3 spans 14 residues.

This chain links TRBV9 with TRBJ2-7; D unresolved. Trimming took 0 bases from V and 0 from J, leaving 7 bases between them. Germline V gene lookup returns CDR1 SGDLS and CDR2 YYNGEE. The CDR3 spans 14 residues. CDR3 nucleotides: TGTGCCAGCAGCGTAGTCTCAAACTCCTACGAGCAGTACTTC. It codes for CASSVVSNSYEQYF.